The clone carrying this T cell receptor (beta chain) occurred a few times. Its antigen is unknown. This specimen comes from a study of T cell repertoires in cytomegalovirus infection. Turning to the study itself: CMV epitopes, recently identified HLA-C-restricted and well-studied HLA-B-restricted, were used.

V lost 10 bases, J lost 2 bases, and 21 bases lay in between. The germline V gene encodes CDR1 SGHAT and CDR2 FQDESV (reference sequence). The CDR3 spans 16 residues. One entry per CDR3 protein, called by TCRdb with MiXCR from the reads. Among tens of thousands of distinct CDR3 sequences listed, 20% were seen once. The receptor was derived from a human donor in good health (CMV status not recorded). Some clones in this sample may be carry-over from other donors' samples. The sequencing used CD8+ T cells from cultured PBMCs, collected from culture after CMV antigen stimulation. The chain couples TRBV11-1 to TRBJ1-5; tentatively, D is TRBD1 (5 bases). This CDR3 is CATHLRGGEGNQPQHF. The DNA for the CDR3 is TGTGCCACTCACTTGAGGGGTGGTGAGGGCAATCAGCCCCAGCATTTT.